This T cell receptor (beta chain) is drawn from a study of blood T cell repertoires in COVID-19. About the research overall: Samples came from the United States, Italy and Spain, spanning acute and convalescent COVID-19. PBMCs, B-cell-depleted T cells, or T cells provided the cDNA or gDNA that made up the material.

Original processing methods: Reference gene primer amplification gave estimated nucleated cell counts. Produced via immunoSEQ multiplex PCR; TCRdb's table is partial and in-frame only. D and trimming were read from the DNA, whereas the V and J calls and clone size are those reported in that table. The sample consists of 95,000 to 150,000 clones, 82% of them appearing once. There are 13 residues in the CDR3. Trimming stripped 1 base from V and 1 base from J, with 4 bases between. The germline V gene encodes CDR1 SGHNT and CDR2 YENEEA. The gene calls are TRBV11-3 and TRBJ2-5; no definite D call. This TCR was sampled from a woman aged 70-85 years with acute or convalescent COVID-19. The sample taken for sequencing was peripheral blood. The CDR3 loop reads CASSLGLQETQYF. CDR3 DNA sequence: TGTGCCAGCAGCTTAGGGCTCCAAGAGACCCAGTACTTC.